In its sample, the clone carrying this T cell receptor beta chain was seen a few times. The record originates from a study of neurological immune-mediated disorders. Sequencing of 15-18 subjects in each run yielded over 180 million TCR-beta sequences. Each CDR3 protein gets one entry after TCRdb re-called the 5' RACE reads with MiXCR. The table includes about 49,000 distinct CDR3 sequences, approximately 11% detected once. The time point is: longitudinal time-point 1 (baseline). The study built unsorted libraries from 2 million PBMCs kept at -80 C. Between the trimmed V and J ends, which lost 0 bases and 6 bases, there was a span of 9 bases. This CDR3 region has 15 residues. Germline assignment: CDR1 MNHEY and CDR2 SVGAGI.

The source of this sequence is a woman between 35 and 50 years old in good health. The specimen was PBMCs. The V gene is TRBV6-5, the J gene TRBJ1-6; D may be TRBD1 (6 bases). The CDR3 here is CASSYSDSSNSPLHF. The DNA of the CDR3 is TGTGCCAGCAGTTACTCGGACAGTTCTAATTCACCCCTCCACTTT.